One and the same sample provided the 7 T cell receptor beta chains below, sequenced in a study of long-term antiretroviral therapy in people with HIV. At the survey level, the v3.0 immunoSEQ assay was run. Using immunoSEQ multiplex PCR, the repertoire was profiled, and TCRdb retains in-frame clones only, with some absent. There are 9,000 to 13,000 clones in the sample; more than 85% occur only once, and under 25% lies in the top ten. This specimen consisted of unsorted PBMCs, obtained 0.2 years before starting antiretroviral therapy. These receptors were collected from a woman between 40 and 55 years old with HIV.

The J gene is TRBJ2-5, the V gene TRBV27; D is perhaps TRBD1 or TRBD2 (5 bases each). V lost 6 bases, J lost 2 bases, and 13 bases lay in between. Germline CDR1 MNHEY, CDR2 SMNVEV (reference sequence). The CDR3 totals 14 residues. The CDR3 DNA reads as TGTGCCAGCAGCCATGGGACGGTTCAAGAGACCCAGTACTTC. As protein: CASSHGTVQETQYF.

The J gene is TRBJ2-2, the V gene TRBV4-1; 8 nucleotides line up with TRBD1. The CDR3 has 18 residues. With V trimmed by 4 bases and J by 5 bases, 15 bases remained unmatched. The germline V gene encodes CDR1 MGHRA and CDR2 YSYEKL. The CDR3 DNA reads TGCGCCAGCAGCCCGAGTCCCGGGACAGGTGCGGGGACCGGGGAGCTGTTTTTT. Translated, it gives CASSPSPGTGAGTGELFF.

The chain is built from TRBV4-3 and TRBJ2-7; 8 bases are shared with TRBD2. The V segment lost 1 base and the J segment 0 bases; nucleotides outside the gene matches: 2. Germline V lookup: CDR1 LGHNA, CDR2 YSLEER. This CDR3 region has 15 residues. CDR3 in DNA: TGCGCCAGCAGCCAAGTGGCGGGGGGCTCCTACGAGCAGTACTTC. It encodes CASSQVAGGSYEQYF.

The chain joins TRBV6-5 to TRBJ1-6; the D is unclear. The CDR3 covers 16 residues. Per the germline V gene, CDR1 is MNHEY and CDR2 is SVGAGI. The germline V and J ends were trimmed by 2 bases and 7 bases, with 15 bases remaining between them. The CDR3 loop reads CASSYGGSSRNSPLHF. The CDR3 nucleotides read TGTGCCAGCAGTTACGGTGGGAGCAGTCGAAATTCACCCCTCCACTTT.

The chain uses TRBV5-6 and TRBJ1-6; D perhaps matches TRBD1 (5 bases). With 2 bases removed from V and 0 bases from J, the gap between germline ends came to 6 bases. Germline-derived CDR1 and CDR2 are SGHDT and YYEEEE. There are 15 residues in the CDR3. CDR3 loop: CASSLTGSYNSPLHF. The CDR3 coding sequence is TGTGCCAGCAGCTTAACAGGCTCCTATAATTCACCCCTCCACTTT.

This sequence joins TRBV6-6 and TRBJ1-1; TRBD1 might be the D (6 bases). Deletions cut 0 bases from V and 6 bases from J, with 14 bases between. Germline V gene lookup returns CDR1 MNHNY and CDR2 SVGAGI (reference sequence). The CDR3 is 15 residues long. The CDR3 DNA is TGTGCCAGCAGTTACTCGTCGGTGGGGGCTCCTGAAGCTTTCTTT. Translation: CASSYSSVGAPEAFF.

V is TRBV5-4 and J is TRBJ2-3; 8 bases are shared with TRBD2. Trimming cost V 5 bases and J 2 bases; bases outside gene matches: 4. Germline CDR1 SGHNT, CDR2 YYREEE (reference sequence). The CDR3 contains 14 residues. The CDR3 nucleotides read TGTGCCAGCAGGGTAGCGGGATCCACAGATACGCAGTATTTT. Translating gives CASRVAGSTDTQYF.